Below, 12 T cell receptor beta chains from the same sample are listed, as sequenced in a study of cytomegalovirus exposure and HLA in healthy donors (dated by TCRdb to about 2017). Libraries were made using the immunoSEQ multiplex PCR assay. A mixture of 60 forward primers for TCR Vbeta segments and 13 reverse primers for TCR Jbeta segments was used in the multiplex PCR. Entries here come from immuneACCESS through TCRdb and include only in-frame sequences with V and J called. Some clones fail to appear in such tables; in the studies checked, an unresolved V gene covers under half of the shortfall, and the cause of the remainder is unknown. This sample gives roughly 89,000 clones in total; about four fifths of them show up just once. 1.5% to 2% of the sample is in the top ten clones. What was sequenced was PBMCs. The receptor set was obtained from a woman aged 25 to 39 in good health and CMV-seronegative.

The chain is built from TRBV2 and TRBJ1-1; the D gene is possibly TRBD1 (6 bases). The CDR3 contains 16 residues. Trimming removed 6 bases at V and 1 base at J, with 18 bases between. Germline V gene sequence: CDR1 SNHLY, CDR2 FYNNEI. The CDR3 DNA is TGTGCCAGCAGGAAACTAGGGGGGGTCGGGAACACTGAAGCTTTCTTT. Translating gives CASRKLGGVGNTEAFF.

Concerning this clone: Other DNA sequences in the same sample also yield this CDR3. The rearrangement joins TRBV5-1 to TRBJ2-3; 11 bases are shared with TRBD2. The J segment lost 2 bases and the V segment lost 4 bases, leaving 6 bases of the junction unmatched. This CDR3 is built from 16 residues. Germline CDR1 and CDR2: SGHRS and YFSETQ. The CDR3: CASSLGLAGYTDTQYF. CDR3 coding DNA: TGCGCCAGCAGCCTAGGACTAGCGGGCTACACAGATACGCAGTATTTT. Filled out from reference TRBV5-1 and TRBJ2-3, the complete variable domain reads KAGVTQTPRYLIKTRGQQVTLSCSPISGHRSVSWYQQTPGQGLQFLFEYFSETQRNKGNFPGRFSGRQFSNSRSEMNVSTLELGDSALYLCASSLGLAGYTDTQYFGPGTRLTVL.

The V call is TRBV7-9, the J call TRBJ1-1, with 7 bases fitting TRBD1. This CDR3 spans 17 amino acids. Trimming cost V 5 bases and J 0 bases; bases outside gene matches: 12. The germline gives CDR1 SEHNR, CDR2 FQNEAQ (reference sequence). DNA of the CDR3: TGTGCCAGCAGCCCGAGACAGGGCCTCCCAATGAACACTGAAGCTTTCTTT. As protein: CASSPRQGLPMNTEAFF.

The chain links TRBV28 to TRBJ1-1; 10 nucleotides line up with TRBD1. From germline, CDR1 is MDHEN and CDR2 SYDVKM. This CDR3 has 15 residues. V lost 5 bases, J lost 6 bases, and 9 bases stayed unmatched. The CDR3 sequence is CASSLDRTGGAEAFF. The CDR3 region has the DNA TGTGCCAGCAGTCTCGACCGGACAGGGGGGGCTGAAGCTTTCTTT.

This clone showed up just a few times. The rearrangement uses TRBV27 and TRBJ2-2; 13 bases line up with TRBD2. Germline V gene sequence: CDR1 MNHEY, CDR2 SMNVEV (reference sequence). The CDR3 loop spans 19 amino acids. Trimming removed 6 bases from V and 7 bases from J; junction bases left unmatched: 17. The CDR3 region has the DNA TGTGCCAGCAGAACACGAATCGGACTAGCGGGAGTGCGCGGCGGGGAGCTGTTTTTT. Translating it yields CASRTRIGLAGVRGGELFF.

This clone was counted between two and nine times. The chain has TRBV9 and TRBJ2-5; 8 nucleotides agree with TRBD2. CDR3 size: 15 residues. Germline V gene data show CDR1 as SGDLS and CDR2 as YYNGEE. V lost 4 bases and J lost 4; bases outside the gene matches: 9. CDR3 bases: TGTGCCAGCAGCCCGGGGGGGTTTAGGTTAGAGACCCAGTACTTC. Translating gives CASSPGGFRLETQYF.

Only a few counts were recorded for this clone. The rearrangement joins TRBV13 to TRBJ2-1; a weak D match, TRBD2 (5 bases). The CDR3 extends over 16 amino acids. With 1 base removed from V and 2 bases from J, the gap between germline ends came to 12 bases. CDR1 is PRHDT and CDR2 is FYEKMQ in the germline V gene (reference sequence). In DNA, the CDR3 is TGTGCCAGCAGCTTAGTTCGGGATCGAACCTACAATGAGCAGTTCTTC. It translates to CASSLVRDRTYNEQFF.

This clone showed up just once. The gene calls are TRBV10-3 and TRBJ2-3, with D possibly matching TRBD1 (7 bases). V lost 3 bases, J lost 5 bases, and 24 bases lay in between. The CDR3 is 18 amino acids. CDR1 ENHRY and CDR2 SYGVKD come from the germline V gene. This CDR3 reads CAISDPEGAGGDVDTQYF. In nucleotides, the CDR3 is TGTGCCATCAGTGACCCCGAGGGGGCCGGGGGCGACGTAGATACGCAGTATTTT.

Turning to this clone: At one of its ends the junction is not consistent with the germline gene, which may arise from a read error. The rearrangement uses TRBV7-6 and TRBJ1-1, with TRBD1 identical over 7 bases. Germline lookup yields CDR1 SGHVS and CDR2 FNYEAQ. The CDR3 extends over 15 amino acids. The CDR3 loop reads CASSLGTGANTEAFF. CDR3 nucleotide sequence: TGTGCCAGCAGTTTAGGTACAGGGGCCAACACTGAAGCTTTCTTT.

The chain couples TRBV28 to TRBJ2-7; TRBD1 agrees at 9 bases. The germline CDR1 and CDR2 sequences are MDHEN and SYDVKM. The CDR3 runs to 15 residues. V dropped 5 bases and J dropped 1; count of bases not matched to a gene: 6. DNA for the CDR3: TGTGCCAGCAGTCCTCGACAGGGGGGGTCCTACGAGCAGTACTTC. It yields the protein CASSPRQGGSYEQYF.

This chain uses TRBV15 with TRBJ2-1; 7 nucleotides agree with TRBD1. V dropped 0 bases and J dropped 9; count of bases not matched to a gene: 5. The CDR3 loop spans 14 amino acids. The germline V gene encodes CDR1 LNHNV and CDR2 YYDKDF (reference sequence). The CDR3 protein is CATSRDRGYGEQFF. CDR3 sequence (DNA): TGTGCCACCAGCAGAGACAGGGGGTACGGTGAGCAGTTCTTC. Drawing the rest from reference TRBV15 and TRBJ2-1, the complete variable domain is DAMVIQNPRYQVTQFGKPVTLSCSQTLNHNVMYWYQQKSSQAPKLLFHYYDKDFNNEADTPDNFQSRRPNTSFCFLDIRSPGLGDTAMYLCATSRDRGYGEQFFGPGTRLTVL.

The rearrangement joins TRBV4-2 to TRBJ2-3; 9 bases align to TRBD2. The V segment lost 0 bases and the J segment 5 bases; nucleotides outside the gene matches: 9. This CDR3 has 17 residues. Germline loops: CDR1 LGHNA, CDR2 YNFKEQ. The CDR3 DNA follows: TGTGCCAGCAGCCAAGATCTCGCGGGAGGGTCTTTAGATACGCAGTATTTT. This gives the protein CASSQDLAGGSLDTQYF.